The TCR beta chain described here comes from a study of identical twins. Findings and limits, study-wide: Abundant beta clonotypes from cord blood bore fewer insertions; memory repertoires lacked this pattern. For out-of-frame alpha sequences shared by twins, low generation probability was in excess. Cross-sectional statistics, not tracking of the same donors, supported the conclusions.

Every sampled donor was Caucasian and healthy. TCRdb fed the 5' RACE reads into MiXCR, producing one record per CDR3 protein. The sample lists a few hundred thousand distinct CDR3 sequences, approximately 13% occurring once. The length of the CDR3 is 13 residues. V lost 5 bases and J lost 3, with 9 bases in between. CDR1 and CDR2 from the germline V gene are SGHVS and FNYEAQ. This clonotype has a count of ten or more. Its target is not known. The same data also contributed to another study, on yellow fever vaccine responses in identical twins.

The sequenced sample consisted of CD8+ T cells sorted from blood. The chain employs TRBV7-6 and TRBJ2-3; no firm D call. The sequence derives from a woman aged 18-30 years in good health. The CDR3 sequence: CASSLSYTDTQYF. The CDR3 coding sequence is TGTGCCAGCAGCCTCTCCTATACAGATACGCAGTATTTT.